Shown below are 6 T cell receptor beta chains from a single sample sequenced in a study of long-term antiretroviral therapy in people with HIV. The assay used was immunoSEQ (version v3.0), run at survey level. Repertoires were generated with immunoSEQ multiplex PCR, while TCRdb's copy carries only in-frame clones and drops some. Here the sample spans around 26,000 clones, roughly 78% being singletons. The sequenced sample was unsorted PBMCs, obtained 1.2 years after starting antiretroviral therapy. The receptor source for this set is a woman in her forties with HIV.

The chain has TRBV5-1 and TRBJ2-7, with D possibly called TRBD1 or TRBD2 (5 bases each). Germline V gene data show CDR1 as SGHRS and CDR2 as YFSETQ. Trimming removed 2 bases from V and 3 bases from J, with 12 bases in between. The CDR3 consists of 14 residues. The CDR3 spells CASSLTPGSYEQYF. The CDR3 region has the DNA TGCGCCAGCAGCTTAACCCCAGGGAGCTACGAGCAGTACTTC.

The chain couples TRBV7-8 to TRBJ2-3, with 13 nucleotides matching TRBD2. CDR3 length: 21 residues. Germline loops: CDR1 SGHVS, CDR2 FQNEAQ. J gave up 2 bases and V 5 bases, and 19 bases lay outside the gene matches. This CDR3 is CASSPDRAGLAGRSVTDTQYF. The CDR3 DNA is TGTGCCAGCAGCCCCGACCGCGCGGGACTAGCGGGGAGGTCAGTCACAGATACGCAGTATTTT.

The chain recombines TRBV7-2 with TRBJ2-7, with a possible D match to TRBD1 (6 bases). V dropped 0 bases and J dropped 0 bases, with 9 bases sitting between them. CDR3 size: 15 residues. Germline values: CDR1 SGHTA, CDR2 FQGNSA. The CDR3 nucleotides read TGTGCCAGCAGCTTAGCGCACAGGGCCTCCTACGAGCAGTACTTC. It codes for CASSLAHRASYEQYF.

The chain has TRBV9 and TRBJ1-1; D gene ambiguous. Per the germline V gene, CDR1 is SGDLS and CDR2 is YYNGEE. Trimming cost V 4 bases and J 5 bases, with 12 bases left between them. The CDR3 is made up of 13 amino acids. The CDR3 bases are TGTGCCAGCAGCAATAAACAAGGGACTGAAGCTTTCTTT. Translated: CASSNKQGTEAFF.

This clone was observed once. The chain combines TRBV4-2 with TRBJ2-7; D is possibly TRBD1 (5 bases). Trimming removed 5 bases at V and 1 base at J, with 9 bases between. This CDR3 has 13 residues. Germline lookup yields CDR1 LGHNA and CDR2 YNFKEQ. DNA of the CDR3: TGTGCCAGCAGCTACAGGCGATCCTACGAGCAGTACTTC. Translation: CASSYRRSYEQYF.

The chain employs TRBV2 and TRBJ1-5; 8 bases match TRBD1. Germline V gene data show CDR1 as SNHLY and CDR2 as FYNNEI. The CDR3 is 14 residues long. The V segment lost 6 bases and the J segment 5 bases; nucleotides outside the gene matches: 6. CDR3 sequence: CASRQTGDHQPQHF. As DNA, the CDR3 is TGTGCCAGCAGACAGACAGGGGACCATCAGCCCCAGCATTTT.